This is a list of T cell receptor beta chains from one sample in a study of blood T cell repertoires in COVID-19. Here immunoSEQ multiplex PCR was the method, and the copy in TCRdb shows in-frame clones only, minus some. Of 150,000 or so clones listed, 85% are singletons. Sequences were obtained from peripheral blood. The receptors stem from a human donor with acute or convalescent COVID-19. The donor label of this sample is uncertain. The CDR3 runs from the conserved cysteine through the conserved F or W. A D gene is named only where the DNA matches it firmly. Rows give clone size only sometimes, using once, few, many, or a class for an expanded clone.

CDR3 length	J gene	clone size	V gene	D gene	CDR3 DNA	CDR3 protein
16	TRBJ1-5	NA	TRBV21-1	NA	TGTGCCAGCAGCCCACCGGACAGGGAAAATCGTCAGCCCCAGCATTTT	CASSPPDRENRQPQHF
14	TRBJ1-2	NA	TRBV6-2/TRBV6-3	TRBD1	TGTGCCAGCAGTCTCACAGGGGGTACAATTGGCTACACCTTC	CASSLTGGTIGYTF
15	TRBJ1-2	NA	TRBV6-1	NA	TGTGCCAGCAGTGACGCTAGGGGCTCCAACTATGGCTACACCTTC	CASSDARGSNYGYTF
13	TRBJ2-7	NA	TRBV9	TRBD2	TGTGCCAGCAGCTTACATAGGGAGGGCGAGCAGTACTTC	CASSLHREGEQYF
15	TRBJ2-3	NA	TRBV5-1	TRBD2	TGCGCCAGCAGGACCTTAGCGGGGGGCGGAGATACGCAGTATTTT	CASRTLAGGGDTQYF
15	TRBJ1-1	few	TRBV18	NA	TGTGCCAGCTCACCCGCGACAGGTGCCAACACTGAAGCTTTCTTT	CASSPATGANTEAFF
16	TRBJ2-5	NA	TRBV15	NA	TGTGCCACCAGCGGGAGGAAAAGGGGTGCAGGAGAGACCCAGTACTTC	CATSGRKRGAGETQYF
11	TRBJ1-1	few	TRBV4-1	NA	TGCGCCAGTGGGTGGGCCAGGGAAGCTTTCTTT	CASGWAREAFF
14	TRBJ1-6	NA	TRBV9	NA	TGTGCCAGCAGCGTGACGGACTCACAGGGAACCCTCCACTTT	CASSVTDSQGTLHF
13	TRBJ1-1	NA	TRBV5-1	NA	NA	CASSFGQGADSFF
16	TRBJ2-6	NA	TRBV9	NA	TGTGCCAGCAGCGTAGATAGTAGCTCTGGGGCCAACGTCCTGACTTTC	CASSVDSSSGANVLTF
14	TRBJ2-5	NA	TRBV6-6	NA	TGTGCCAGCAGTGGATGGGCAGCGGGCCCGACCCAGTACTTC	CASSGWAAGPTQYF
19	TRBJ1-5	NA	TRBV30	TRBD1	TGTGCCTGGAGTGTACGGAGGGGCAGGGGGCGAGTAAGCAATCAGCCCCAGCATTTT	CAWSVRRGRGRVSNQPQHF
17	TRBJ2-2	NA	TRBV29-1	TRBD2	TGCAGCGTAGGCCGAGCGGGGGGCTCTTCGAACACCGGGGAGCTGTTTTTT	CSVGRAGGSSNTGELFF
16	TRBJ1-4	NA	TRBV5-1	NA	TGCGCCAGCAGCTTCCCGTCCCCGGGGGGAAGTGAAAAACTGTTTTTT	CASSFPSPGGSEKLFF
13	TRBJ2-7	NA	TRBV10-3	TRBD1	TGTGCCATCACGTCCCGGGACAGTTACGAGCAGTACTTC	CAITSRDSYEQYF
13	TRBJ2-5	NA	TRBV28	NA	TGTGCCAGCAGCGCGGGACACCAAGAGACCCAGTACTTC	CASSAGHQETQYF
13	TRBJ1-6	NA	TRBV11-2	NA	TGTGCCAGCAGCTTCCAGGGCGAATCACCCCTCCACTTT	CASSFQGESPLHF
14	TRBJ1-1	NA	TRBV6-5	NA	TGTGCCAGCAGTTATAGGCAGCGTAACACTGAAGCTTTCTTT	CASSYRQRNTEAFF
16	TRBJ1-6	NA	TRBV18	NA	TGTGCCAGGGGACTGCCCAGGGTCTTCCTTAATTCACCCCTCCACTTT	CARGLPRVFLNSPLHF
15	TRBJ2-7	NA	TRBV5-1	TRBD1	TGCGCCAGCAGCTTAATGACAGGGAGAAGCTACGAGCAGTACTTC	CASSLMTGRSYEQYF
14	TRBJ1-2	NA	TRBV7-2	NA	TGTGCCAGCAGCTCTATAAACTACGCGGGTGGCTACACCTTC	CASSSINYAGGYTF
14	TRBJ2-7	NA	TRBV7-9	TRBD1	TGTGCCAGCAGCTCGACAGGGAGAGCCTACGAGCAGTACTTC	CASSSTGRAYEQYF
14	TRBJ1-2	NA	TRBV6-5	TRBD1	TGTGCCAGCAGGCCCCCGGGACAGATCGTCGGCTACACCTTC	CASRPPGQIVGYTF
12	TRBJ2-7	NA	TRBV19	NA	TGTGCCAGTAGTACCAAGGGGTACGAGCAGTACTTC	CASSTKGYEQYF
16	TRBJ2-7	NA	TRBV7-9	NA	TGTGCCAGCAGCTTATCCATAGGGGCTTCGGGGGAAGAGCAGTACTTC	CASSLSIGASGEEQYF
14	TRBJ2-5	NA	TRBV5-4	TRBD1	TGTGCCAGCAGCCACGGGACAGGTAGAGAGACCCAGTACTTC	CASSHGTGRETQYF
17	TRBJ1-6	once	TRBV7-2	NA	TGTGCCAGCAGCTTTAGCGGGCAGCGGCGGGGGAATTCACCCCTCCACTTT	CASSFSGQRRGNSPLHF
12	TRBJ1-1	NA	TRBV29-1	NA	TGCAGCGTAACCGGGGGGAACACTGAAGCTTTCTTT	CSVTGGNTEAFF
17	TRBJ2-4	NA	TRBV5-4	TRBD2	TGTGCCAGCAGCTTGAAAGCGGGGGCCTTAGCCAAAAACATTCAGTACTTC	CASSLKAGALAKNIQYF
14	TRBJ1-2	NA	TRBV4-1	NA	TGCGCCAGCAGCCAGGTCGACAGGCAACGCGGCTACACCTTC	CASSQVDRQRGYTF
12	TRBJ2-7	NA	TRBV5-6	NA	TGTGCCAGCAGCTTGTGGGCGGGCGAGCAGTACTTC	CASSLWAGEQYF